Listed below are T cell receptor beta chains from one sample, sequenced in a study of blood T cell repertoires in COVID-19. Libraries were prepared by immunoSEQ multiplex PCR; TCRdb keeps only in-frame clonotypes and omits some of them. The sample contains 130,000 to 150,000 clones, less than 90% of which appear only once. The sample taken for sequencing was PBMCs or T cells enriched from blood (not recorded which). All receptors derive from a woman in her forties or fifties who had been exposed to COVID-19. CDR3s include the opening cysteine and the closing phenylalanine or tryptophan. The D gene is left open where the match is weak. Size tells how often a clone was seen (once, few, many) or the class of an expanded clone, and some rows leave it out.

J gene	V gene	D gene	clone size	CDR3 DNA	CDR3 protein
TRBJ2-7	TRBV4-1	TRBD2	-	TGCGCCAGCAGCCCCCGGGTAGCGGGGGGACACGAGCAGTACTTC	CASSPRVAGGHEQYF
TRBJ2-1	TRBV7-2	-	few	TGTGCCAGCAGCCCCGCTCTGGGGGGGGGCACGCGTGAGCAGTTCTTC	CASSPALGGGTREQFF
TRBJ2-1	TRBV13	TRBD1	-	TGTGCCAGCAGCTCCCCCTCGGGACAGCAGCACAATGAGCAGTTCTTC	CASSSPSGQQHNEQFF
TRBJ2-5	TRBV6-2/TRBV6-3	TRBD1	once	TGTGCCAGCAGTGCGGACAGGGCCGCTTTCCAGTACTTC	CASSADRAAFQYF
TRBJ1-2	TRBV7-2	-	-	TGTGCCAGCAGCTTCGGTCCGTCTTGGGGCTACACCTTC	CASSFGPSWGYTF
TRBJ2-1	TRBV21-1	-	-	TGTGCCAGCAGCCAAAGCTTAGGGACTCTCCCCCCGAACTCCTACAATGAGCAGTTCTTC	CASSQSLGTLPPNSYNEQFF
TRBJ2-7	TRBV10-3	-	few	TGTGCCATCAGTGAGCGGGGACATACAAGGCGCGAGCAGTACTTC	CAISERGHTRREQYF
TRBJ2-3	TRBV24-1	-	-	TGTGCCACCAGTGACCGGAGAGTAACAGATACGCAGTATTTT	CATSDRRVTDTQYF
TRBJ2-7	TRBV7-6	TRBD2	-	TGTGCCAGCAGCTTAGGAGGACTAGCGGGGTCCTACGAGCAGTACTTC	CASSLGGLAGSYEQYF
TRBJ1-1	TRBV11-2	-	-	TGTGCCAGCTTGGAGACGAACACTGAAGCTTTCTTT	CASLETNTEAFF
TRBJ2-7	TRBV12-3/TRBV12-4	-	-	TGTGCCAGCAGTTTGTTTCAGTCCTACGAGCAGTACTTC	CASSLFQSYEQYF
TRBJ1-1	TRBV14	-	-	TGTGCCAGCAGAGGAGGGGACACTGAAGCTTTCTTT	CASRGGDTEAFF
TRBJ2-7	TRBV28	TRBD2	once	TGTGCCAGCAGTTACCCGACTAGCGGGAGACGCTACGAGCAGTACTTC	CASSYPTSGRRYEQYF
TRBJ1-5	TRBV7-2	TRBD1	-	TGTGCCAGCAGCTCTGGGACAGGTTTGCGGTATAGCAATCAGCCCCAGCATTTT	CASSSGTGLRYSNQPQHF
TRBJ2-5	TRBV5-1	TRBD1	-	TGCGCCAGCAGCCAGAGGACAGGGAGCGAGTCGACCCAGTACTTC	CASSQRTGSESTQYF
TRBJ2-3	TRBV5-1	TRBD1	once	TGCGCCAGCAGCTTGCCGGGACAGAGCACAGATACGCAGTATTTT	CASSLPGQSTDTQYF
TRBJ2-2	TRBV6-5	-	-	TGTGCCAGCAGGAACGGGGGAGTAGACACCGGGGAGCTGTTTTTT	CASRNGGVDTGELFF
TRBJ2-1	TRBV10-2	-	-	TGCGCCAGCAGTGAGTCCCCAGGGAACAATGAGCAGTTCTTC	CASSESPGNNEQFF
TRBJ2-2	TRBV7-6	TRBD2	-	TGTGCCAGCAGCTTAGGTAGCGGGTTGACCGGGGAGCTGTTTTTT	CASSLGSGLTGELFF
TRBJ2-3	TRBV24-1	-	-	TGTGCCACCAGTGACCGCAGACAGGGCACAGATACGCAGTATTTT	CATSDRRQGTDTQYF
TRBJ2-1	TRBV6-5	TRBD1	-	TGTGCCAGTAGACAGGGGGTATTCAATGAGCAGTTCTTC	CASRQGVFNEQFF
TRBJ1-4	TRBV5-1	TRBD1	-	TGCGCCAGCAGCTGGGACAGCAGGGGTGAAAAACTGTTTTTT	CASSWDSRGEKLFF
TRBJ2-5	TRBV7-2	-	-	TGTGCCAGCAGCCAACAGGGTTTGCCTCAAGAGACCCAGTACTTC	CASSQQGLPQETQYF
TRBJ2-7	TRBV13	-	-	TGTGCCAGCAGCACTAGAACCGAGCAGTACTTC	CASSTRTEQYF
TRBJ1-6	TRBV6-1	TRBD1	-	TGTGCCAGCAGTACGGACAGGGTTACTTCACCCCTCCACTTT	CASSTDRVTSPLHF
TRBJ2-7	TRBV27	TRBD2	-	TGTGCTAGCGGGGTAGTGGACTCTGGGAACGAGCAGTACTTC	CASGVVDSGNEQYF
TRBJ2-7	TRBV19	-	-	TGTGCCAGTATGAGGGGGGGCTCCTACGAGCAGTACTTC	CASMRGGSYEQYF
TRBJ2-7	TRBV13	TRBD1	-	TGTGCCAGCAGCTACAGGGGTTCAGGGTACGAGCAGTACTTC	CASSYRGSGYEQYF
TRBJ2-7	TRBV29-1	TRBD2	-	TGCAGCGTTGTAACTAGCGGGGGATCCTACGAGCAGTACTTC	CSVVTSGGSYEQYF
TRBJ2-7	TRBV5-4	-	-	TGTGCCAGCAGCCGCCCAACAACGGGAGAGCAGTACTTC	CASSRPTTGEQYF
TRBJ2-3	TRBV9	-	-	TGTGCCAGCAGCGTCGGGCTTGGGGGCGATACGCAGTATTTT	CASSVGLGGDTQYF
TRBJ2-1	TRBV9	-	-	TGTGCCAGCAGCGTAGCGGGGGTTGCGGGCGCCTACAATGAGCAGTTCTTC	CASSVAGVAGAYNEQFF
TRBJ2-1	TRBV29-1	-	-	TGCAGCGTTGTGCGTCAGGGGGGTAATGAGCAGTTCTTC	CSVVRQGGNEQFF
TRBJ1-6	TRBV19	-	-	TGTGCCAGTACCCCGGCGAGGGCCAATTCACCCCTCCACTTT	CASTPARANSPLHF
TRBJ2-7	TRBV5-6	-	-	TGTGCCAGCAGCTTGGGGGCAGTAGGAATCTACGAGCAGTACTTC	CASSLGAVGIYEQYF
TRBJ2-4	TRBV6-2/TRBV6-3	TRBD2	-	TGTGCCAGCAGCCTCGGGACTAGCGGGAGGGCCCGGTACTTC	CASSLGTSGRARYF
TRBJ1-3	TRBV9	-	-	TGTGCCAGCAGCGAACTCCCGGGGGGGGTGTCTGGAAACACCATATATTTT	CASSELPGGVSGNTIYF
TRBJ2-1	TRBV6-5	TRBD2	few	TGTGCCAGCAGTTACCGGACTAGCGGGATCGATGAGCAGTTCTTC	CASSYRTSGIDEQFF
TRBJ1-2	TRBV9	TRBD1	-	TGTGCCAGCAGCGCGCCGGGACAGTCGGGTTCCTATGGCTACACCTTC	CASSAPGQSGSYGYTF
TRBJ1-6	TRBV2	-	few	TGTGCCAGCGTCGGGGAACCCTCCTATAATTCACCCCTCCACTTT	CASVGEPSYNSPLHF
TRBJ2-7	TRBV5-1	-	once	TGCGCCAGCAGCTTGACTCAGGGTTCGAGCGAGCAGTACTTC	CASSLTQGSSEQYF
TRBJ2-7	TRBV5-1	TRBD2	-	TGCGCCAGCAGCCCGACTAGCGGGGGTCGGGAGCAGTACTTC	CASSPTSGGREQYF
TRBJ1-6	TRBV6-5	TRBD1	few	TGTGCCAGCAGCCCCGGGACAGGGCTTAATTCACCCCTCCACTTT	CASSPGTGLNSPLHF
TRBJ2-1	TRBV11-3	TRBD1	-	TGTGCCAGCAGCTTAGTGGGACAGGGGTGGTCTAATGAGCAGTTCTTC	CASSLVGQGWSNEQFF
TRBJ1-5	TRBV13	TRBD1	-	TGTGCCAGCAGCATTGGGACAGGGGTCGGTCAGCCCCAGCATTTT	CASSIGTGVGQPQHF
TRBJ1-5	TRBV12-3/TRBV12-4	TRBD1	-	TGTGCCAGCAAACTACAGGGGAATCAGCCCCAGCATTTT	CASKLQGNQPQHF
TRBJ2-2	TRBV4-3	-	-	TGCGCCAGCAGCCAAGGGTTTGGAGATTTATACACCGGGGAGCTGTTTTTT	CASSQGFGDLYTGELFF